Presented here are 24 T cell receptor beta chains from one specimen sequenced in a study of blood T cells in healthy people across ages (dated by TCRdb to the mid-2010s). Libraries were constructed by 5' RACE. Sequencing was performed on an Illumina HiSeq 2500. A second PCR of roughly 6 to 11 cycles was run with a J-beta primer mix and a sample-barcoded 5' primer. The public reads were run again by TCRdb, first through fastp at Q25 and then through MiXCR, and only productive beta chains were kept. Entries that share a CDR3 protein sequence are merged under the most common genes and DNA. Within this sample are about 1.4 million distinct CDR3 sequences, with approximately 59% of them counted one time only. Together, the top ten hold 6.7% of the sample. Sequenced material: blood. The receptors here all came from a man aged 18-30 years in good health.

CDR3 nucleotide sequence: TGTGCCAGCAGGAGGACAGGGGGGTCCGGCGGGGAGCTGTTTTTT. Translation gives CASRRTGGSGGELFF. The genes are TRBV9 and TRBJ2-2, with 10 bases matching TRBD1. The CDR3 is made up of 15 amino acids. The V gene end was trimmed by 5 bases and the J gene end by 7 bases; junction bases not matched to a gene: 8. From germline, CDR1 is SGDLS and CDR2 YYNGEE.

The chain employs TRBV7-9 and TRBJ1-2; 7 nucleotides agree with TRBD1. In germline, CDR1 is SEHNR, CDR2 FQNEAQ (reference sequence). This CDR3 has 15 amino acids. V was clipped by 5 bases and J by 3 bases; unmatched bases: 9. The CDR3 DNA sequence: TGTGCCAGCAGCAGTACAGGGGCCTTATACTATGGCTACACCTTC. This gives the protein CASSSTGALYYGYTF. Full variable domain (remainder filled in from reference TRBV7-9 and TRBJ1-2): DTGVSQNPRHKITKRGQNVTFRCDPISEHNRLYWYRQTLGQGPEFLTYFQNEAQLEKSRLLSDRFSAERPKGSFSTLEIQRTEQGDSAMYLCASSSTGALYYGYTFGSGTRLTVV.

Here the CDR3 reads CASSGHRGPYNEQFF. The CDR3 DNA is TGTGCCAGCAGTGGACACAGGGGACCCTACAATGAGCAGTTCTTC. The chain employs TRBV28 and TRBJ2-1; 7 bases agree with TRBD1. The CDR3 loop spans 15 amino acids. Trimming took 5 bases from V and 2 from J; bases not matched to a gene: 6. Germline loops: CDR1 MDHEN, CDR2 SYDVKM.

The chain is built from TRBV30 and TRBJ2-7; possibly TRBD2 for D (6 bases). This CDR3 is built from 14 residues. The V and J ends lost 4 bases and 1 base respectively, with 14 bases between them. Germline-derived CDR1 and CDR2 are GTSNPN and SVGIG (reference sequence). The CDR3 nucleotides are TGTGCCTGGACCCCTAGCGACCTTTCCTACGAGCAGTACTTC. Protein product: CAWTPSDLSYEQYF.

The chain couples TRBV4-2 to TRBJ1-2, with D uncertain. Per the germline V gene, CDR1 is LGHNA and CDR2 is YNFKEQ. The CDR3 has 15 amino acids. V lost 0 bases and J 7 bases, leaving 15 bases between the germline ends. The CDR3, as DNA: TGTGCCAGCAGCCAAGATAAGGCAGGAATTGGTGGCTACACCTTC. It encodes CASSQDKAGIGGYTF.

The CDR3 sequence is CASSLAGGEYTEAFF. The CDR3 bases are TGTGCCAGCAGCTTGGCAGGGGGGGAGTACACTGAAGCTTTCTTT. This chain connects TRBV7-9 to TRBJ1-1; TRBD1 agrees at 7 bases. Trimming removed 3 bases from V and 3 bases from J; junction bases left unmatched: 7. CDR3 size: 15 residues. Per the germline V gene, CDR1 is SEHNR and CDR2 is FQNEAQ (reference sequence).

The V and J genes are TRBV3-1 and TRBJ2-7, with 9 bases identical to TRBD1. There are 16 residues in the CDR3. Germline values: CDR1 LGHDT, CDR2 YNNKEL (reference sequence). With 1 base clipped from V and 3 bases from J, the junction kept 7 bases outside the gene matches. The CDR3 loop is CASSQGTTGGLYEQYF. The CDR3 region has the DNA TGTGCCAGCAGCCAAGGAACGACAGGGGGGCTCTACGAGCAGTACTTC.

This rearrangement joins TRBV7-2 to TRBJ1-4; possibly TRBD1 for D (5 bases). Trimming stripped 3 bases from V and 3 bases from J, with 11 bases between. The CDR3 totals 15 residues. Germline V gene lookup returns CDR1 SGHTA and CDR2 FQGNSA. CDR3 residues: CASSFVRDANEKLFF. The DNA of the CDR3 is TGTGCCAGCAGCTTCGTCAGGGACGCTAATGAAAAACTGTTTTTT.

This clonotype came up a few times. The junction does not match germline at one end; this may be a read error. The CDR3 DNA follows: TGCAGCTTTGAACCATGGACAGGGAACGAGCAGTACTTC. It codes for CSFEPWTGNEQYF. This chain connects TRBV29-1 to TRBJ2-7; 8 bases align to TRBD1. CDR3 length: 13 amino acids. Germline CDR1 and CDR2: SQVTM and ANQGSEA.

The CDR3 here is CASSVRSSYNEQFF. The CDR3 DNA follows: TGTGCCAGCAGCGTGAGGAGCTCCTACAATGAGCAGTTCTTC. The chain combines TRBV9 with TRBJ2-1, with D unclear. The germline CDR1 and CDR2 sequences are SGDLS and YYNGEE. This CDR3 is built from 14 residues. Between the trimmed V and J ends, which lost 2 bases and 0 bases, there was a span of 6 bases.

The DNA of the CDR3 is TGTGCCAGCAGTTTAACGACAGGGATGAACACTGAAGCTTTCTTT. This codes for CASSLTTGMNTEAFF. The chain has TRBV27 and TRBJ1-1; 7 bases line up with TRBD1. The CDR3 is 15 residues long. In germline, CDR1 is MNHEY, CDR2 SMNVEV (reference sequence). Trimming at V came to 2 bases and at J to 0 bases, leaving 3 bases not matched to a gene.

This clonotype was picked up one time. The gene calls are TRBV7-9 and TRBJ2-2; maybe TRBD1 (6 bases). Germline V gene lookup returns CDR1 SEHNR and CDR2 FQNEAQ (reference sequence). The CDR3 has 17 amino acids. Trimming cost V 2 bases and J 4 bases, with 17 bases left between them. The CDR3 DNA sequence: TGTGCCAGCAGCTTACCTACTACAGGGAGCAGCACCGGGGAGCTGTTTTTT. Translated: CASSLPTTGSSTGELFF.

The CDR3 sequence: CASSLYQSPYEQYF. The CDR3, as DNA: TGTGCCAGCAGCTTGTATCAGTCCCCCTACGAGCAGTACTTC. The chain links TRBV5-5 to TRBJ2-7, with D unclear. CDR3 size: 14 residues. Germline V gene lookup returns CDR1 SGHKS and CDR2 YYEKEE (reference sequence). Trimming took off 1 base at V and 2 bases at J, with 10 bases between the two ends.

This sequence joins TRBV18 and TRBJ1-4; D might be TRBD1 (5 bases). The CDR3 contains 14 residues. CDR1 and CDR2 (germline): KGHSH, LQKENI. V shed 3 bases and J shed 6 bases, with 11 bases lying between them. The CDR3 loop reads CASSPGGSHEKLFF. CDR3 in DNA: TGTGCCAGCTCACCCGGGGGGTCTCATGAAAAACTGTTTTTT.

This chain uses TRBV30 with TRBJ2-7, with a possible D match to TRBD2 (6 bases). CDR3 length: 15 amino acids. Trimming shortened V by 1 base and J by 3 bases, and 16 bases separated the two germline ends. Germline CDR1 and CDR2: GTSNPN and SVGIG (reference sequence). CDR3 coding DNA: TGTGCCTGGAGTGATGTGGGGGGAACCTTCTACGAGCAGTACTTC. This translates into CAWSDVGGTFYEQYF.

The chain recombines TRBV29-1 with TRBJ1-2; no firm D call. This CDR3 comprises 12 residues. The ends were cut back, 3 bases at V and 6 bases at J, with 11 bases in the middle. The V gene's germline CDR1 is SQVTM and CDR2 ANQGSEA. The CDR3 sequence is CSVDTRVNGYTF. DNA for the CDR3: TGCAGCGTTGATACGAGAGTGAATGGCTACACCTTC.

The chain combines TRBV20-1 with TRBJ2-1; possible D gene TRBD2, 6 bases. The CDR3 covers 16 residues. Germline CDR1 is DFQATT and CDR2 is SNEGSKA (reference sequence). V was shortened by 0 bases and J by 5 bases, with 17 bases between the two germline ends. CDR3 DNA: TGCAGTGCTAGAGATTATAGCGGCGGTAGAAACAATGAGCAGTTCTTC. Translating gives CSARDYSGGRNNEQFF.

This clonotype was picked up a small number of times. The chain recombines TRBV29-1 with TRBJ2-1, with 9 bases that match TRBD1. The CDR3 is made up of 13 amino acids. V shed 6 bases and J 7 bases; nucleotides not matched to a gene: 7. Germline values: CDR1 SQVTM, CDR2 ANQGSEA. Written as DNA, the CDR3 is TGCAGCGTATCGGGACAGGGTAAAAATGAGCAGTTCTTC. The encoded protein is CSVSGQGKNEQFF.

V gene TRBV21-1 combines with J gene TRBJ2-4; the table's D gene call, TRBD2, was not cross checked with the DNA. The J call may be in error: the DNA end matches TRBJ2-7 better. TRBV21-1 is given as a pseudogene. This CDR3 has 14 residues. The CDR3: CASSRTSGSFEQYF. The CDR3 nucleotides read TGTGCCAGCAGCAGGACTAGCGGGAGTTTCGAGCAGTACTTC.

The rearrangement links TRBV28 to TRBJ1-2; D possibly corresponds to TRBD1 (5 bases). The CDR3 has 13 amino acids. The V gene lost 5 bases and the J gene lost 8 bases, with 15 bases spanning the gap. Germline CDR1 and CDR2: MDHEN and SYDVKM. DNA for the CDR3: TGTGCCAGCAGTCCCCTCCGGGGGTACGGCTACACCTTC. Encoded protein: CASSPLRGYGYTF.

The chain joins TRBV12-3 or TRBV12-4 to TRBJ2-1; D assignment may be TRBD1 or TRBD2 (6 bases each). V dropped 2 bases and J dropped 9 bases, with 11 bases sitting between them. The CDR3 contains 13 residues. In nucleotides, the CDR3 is TGTGCCAGCAGTTTACTTAGGGGGGTTGAGCAGTTCTTC. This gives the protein CASSLLRGVEQFF.

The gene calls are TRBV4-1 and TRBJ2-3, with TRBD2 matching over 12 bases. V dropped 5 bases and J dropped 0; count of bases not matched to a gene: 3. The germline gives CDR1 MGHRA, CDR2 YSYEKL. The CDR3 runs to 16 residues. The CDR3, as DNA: TGCGCCAGCAGCGAAGGGACTAGCGGGAGCACAGATACGCAGTATTTT. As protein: CASSEGTSGSTDTQYF.

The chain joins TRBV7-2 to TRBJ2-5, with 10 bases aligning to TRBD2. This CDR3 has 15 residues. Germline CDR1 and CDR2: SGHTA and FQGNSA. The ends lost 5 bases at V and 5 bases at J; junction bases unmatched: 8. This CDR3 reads CASSIRLAGGETQYF. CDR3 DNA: TGTGCCAGCAGCATAAGACTAGCGGGTGGGGAGACCCAGTACTTC.

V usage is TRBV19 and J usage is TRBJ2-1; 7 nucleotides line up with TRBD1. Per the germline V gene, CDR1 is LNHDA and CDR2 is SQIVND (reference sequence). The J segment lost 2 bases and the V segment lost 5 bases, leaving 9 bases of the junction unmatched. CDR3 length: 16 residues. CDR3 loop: CASSLLGTETYNEQFF. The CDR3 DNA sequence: TGTGCCAGTAGTCTCCTTGGGACAGAGACCTACAATGAGCAGTTCTTC.